The T cell receptor beta chain described here comes from a study of T cell responses to AZD1222 COVID-19 vaccine. Germline V gene lookup returns CDR1 MNHEY and CDR2 SMNVEV (reference sequence). The CDR3 runs 16 residues. Between the trimmed V and J ends, which lost 0 bases and 6 bases, there was a span of 16 bases. The table came from immunoSEQ multiplex PCR; TCRdb's copy has only in-frame clones and leaves some out. The table has tens of thousands of clones, 88% seen once. Study-wide results and limits: Of spike-specific TCRs, nearly half reportedly target regions left unmutated in variants. The donor cohort was predominantly white British with a female majority, and clonal diversity may have been underestimated. Repertoires were collected only later (after the peak T cell response had occurred).

On this clone itself: Its antigen is not identified.

Sequencing used peripheral blood, obtained on day 0 of AZD1222 vaccination. This chain links TRBV27 with TRBJ2-3, with D tentatively TRBD1 (6 bases). This TCR derives from an adult in good health. This CDR3 reads CASSLSIQQGSDTQYF. The CDR3 region has the DNA TGTGCCAGCAGTTTATCGATCCAGCAGGGGTCGGATACGCAGTATTTT.